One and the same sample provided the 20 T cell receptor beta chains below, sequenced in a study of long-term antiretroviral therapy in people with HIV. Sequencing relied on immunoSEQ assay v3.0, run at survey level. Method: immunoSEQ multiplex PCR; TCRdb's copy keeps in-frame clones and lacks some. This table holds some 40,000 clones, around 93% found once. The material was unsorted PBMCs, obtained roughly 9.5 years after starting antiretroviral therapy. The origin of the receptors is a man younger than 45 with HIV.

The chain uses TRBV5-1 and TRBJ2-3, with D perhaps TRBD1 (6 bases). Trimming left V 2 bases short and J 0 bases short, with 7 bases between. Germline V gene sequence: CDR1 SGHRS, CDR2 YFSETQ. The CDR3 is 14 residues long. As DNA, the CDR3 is TGCGCCAGCAGCTTCGGACAGAGCACAGATACGCAGTATTTT. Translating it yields CASSFGQSTDTQYF.

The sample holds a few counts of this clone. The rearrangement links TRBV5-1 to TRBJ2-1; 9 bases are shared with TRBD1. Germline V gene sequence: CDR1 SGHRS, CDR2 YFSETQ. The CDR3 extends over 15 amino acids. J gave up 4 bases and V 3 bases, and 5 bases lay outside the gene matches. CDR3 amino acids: CASSWDRAIYNEQFF. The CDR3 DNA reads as TGCGCCAGCAGCTGGGACAGGGCGATATACAATGAGCAGTTCTTC.

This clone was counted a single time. The CDR3 region is CAWSVRLSEPQHF. The CDR3 DNA reads as TGTGCCTGGAGTGTACGGTTGAGTGAGCCCCAGCATTTT. The rearrangement links TRBV30 to TRBJ1-5; D is uncertain. Germline lookup yields CDR1 GTSNPN and CDR2 SVGIG (reference sequence). This CDR3 comprises 13 residues. Trimming pared 0 bases from V and 8 bases from J, leaving 11 bases between.

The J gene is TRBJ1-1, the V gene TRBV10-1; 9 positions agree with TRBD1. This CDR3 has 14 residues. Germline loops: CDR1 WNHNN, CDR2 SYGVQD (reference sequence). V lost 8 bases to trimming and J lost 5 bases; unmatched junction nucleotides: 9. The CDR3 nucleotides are TGCGCCAGCGGGGGACAGGGAAGGAGGACTGAAGCTTTCTTT. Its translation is CASGGQGRRTEAFF.

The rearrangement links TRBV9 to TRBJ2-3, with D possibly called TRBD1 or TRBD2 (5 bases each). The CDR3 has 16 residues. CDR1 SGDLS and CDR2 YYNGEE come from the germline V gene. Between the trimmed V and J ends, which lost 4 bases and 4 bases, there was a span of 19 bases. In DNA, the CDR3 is TGTGCCAGCAGCAATAAGTTGGGACGGGGCGCAGATACGCAGTATTTT. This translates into CASSNKLGRGADTQYF.

The CDR3 protein is CASRTMGQGDYEQYF. The CDR3 DNA reads TGTGCCAGCAGGACGATGGGACAGGGTGATTACGAGCAGTACTTC. J is TRBJ2-7 and V is TRBV2; 9 bases fit TRBD1. From germline, CDR1 is SNHLY and CDR2 FYNNEI. The CDR3 is 15 amino acids. J was trimmed by 4 bases and V by 6 bases; bases with no gene match: 10.

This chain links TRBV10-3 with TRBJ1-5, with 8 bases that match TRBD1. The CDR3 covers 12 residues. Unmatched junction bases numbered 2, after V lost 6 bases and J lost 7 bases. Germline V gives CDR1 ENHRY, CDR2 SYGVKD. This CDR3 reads CAIRQGEQPQHF. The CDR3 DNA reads TGTGCCATCAGACAGGGGGAGCAGCCCCAGCATTTT.

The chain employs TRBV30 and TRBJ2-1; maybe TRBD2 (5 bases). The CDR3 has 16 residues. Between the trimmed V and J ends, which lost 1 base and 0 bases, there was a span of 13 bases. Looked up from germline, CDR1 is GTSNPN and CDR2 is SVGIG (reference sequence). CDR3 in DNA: TGTGCCTGGAGTGAATCAGGACTCAGCTCCTACAATGAGCAGTTCTTC. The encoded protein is CAWSESGLSSYNEQFF.

CDR3 region: CASSLMGGDTEAFF. CDR3 nucleotide sequence: TGTGCCAGCAGCTTGATGGGGGGGGACACTGAAGCTTTCTTT. The V gene is TRBV7-2, the J gene TRBJ1-1, with D perhaps matching TRBD1 (5 bases). The V end was cut by 3 bases, the J end by 3 bases, with 11 bases between. The CDR3 is made up of 14 amino acids. CDR1 is SGHTA and CDR2 is FQGNSA in the germline V gene.

In DNA form, the CDR3 reads TGTGCCAGCAGTGAAACCCTCGGCTATGGCTACACCTTC. Its protein product is CASSETLGYGYTF. This chain connects TRBV2 to TRBJ1-2; D not resolved. Germline V gives CDR1 SNHLY, CDR2 FYNNEI. CDR3 length: 13 amino acids. Between the trimmed V and J ends, which lost 2 bases and 4 bases, there was a span of 8 bases.

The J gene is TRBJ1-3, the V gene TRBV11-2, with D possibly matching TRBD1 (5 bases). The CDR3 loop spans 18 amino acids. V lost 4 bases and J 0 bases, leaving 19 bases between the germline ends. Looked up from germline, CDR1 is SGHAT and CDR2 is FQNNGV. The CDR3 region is CASSYRRGTGVSGNTIYF. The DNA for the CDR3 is TGTGCCAGCAGCTATCGGCGAGGTACAGGCGTCTCTGGAAACACCATATATTTT.

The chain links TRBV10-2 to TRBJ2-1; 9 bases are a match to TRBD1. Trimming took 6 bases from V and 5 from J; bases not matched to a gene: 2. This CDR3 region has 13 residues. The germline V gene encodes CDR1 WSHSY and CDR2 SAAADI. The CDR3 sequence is CASRDRGDNEQFF. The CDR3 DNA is TGCGCCAGCAGGGACAGGGGCGACAATGAGCAGTTCTTC.

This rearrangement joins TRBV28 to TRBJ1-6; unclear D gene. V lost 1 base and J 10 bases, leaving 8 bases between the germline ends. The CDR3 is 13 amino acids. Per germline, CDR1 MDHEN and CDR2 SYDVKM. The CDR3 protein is CASSLSAISPLHF. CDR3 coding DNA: TGTGCCAGCAGTTTATCGGCCATCTCACCCCTCCACTTT.

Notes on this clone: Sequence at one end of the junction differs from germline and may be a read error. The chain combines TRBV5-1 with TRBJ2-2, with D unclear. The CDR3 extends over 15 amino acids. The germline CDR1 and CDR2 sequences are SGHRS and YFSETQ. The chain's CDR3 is CASRVALSNTGELFF. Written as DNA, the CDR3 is TGCGCCAGCAGGGTAGCACTCTCGAATACCGGGGAGCTGTTTTTT.

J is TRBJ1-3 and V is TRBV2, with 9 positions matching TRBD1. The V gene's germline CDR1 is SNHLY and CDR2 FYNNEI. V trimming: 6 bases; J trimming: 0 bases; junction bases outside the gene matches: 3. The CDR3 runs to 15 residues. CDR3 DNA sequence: TGTGCCAGCAGGCGGGACAGGGACTCTGGAAACACCATATATTTT. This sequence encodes CASRRDRDSGNTIYF.

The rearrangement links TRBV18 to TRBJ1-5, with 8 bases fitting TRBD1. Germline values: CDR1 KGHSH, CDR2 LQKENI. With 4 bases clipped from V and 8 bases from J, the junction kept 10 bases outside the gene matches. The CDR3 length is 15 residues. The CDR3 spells CASSHRTGRREPQHF. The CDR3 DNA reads TGTGCCAGCTCACACAGGACAGGGAGACGGGAGCCCCAGCATTTT.

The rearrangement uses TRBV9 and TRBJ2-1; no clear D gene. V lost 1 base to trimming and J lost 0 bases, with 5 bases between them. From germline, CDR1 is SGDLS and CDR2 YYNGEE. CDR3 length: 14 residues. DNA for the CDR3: TGTGCCAGCAGCGTATGGGGCTCCTACAATGAGCAGTTCTTC. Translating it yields CASSVWGSYNEQFF.

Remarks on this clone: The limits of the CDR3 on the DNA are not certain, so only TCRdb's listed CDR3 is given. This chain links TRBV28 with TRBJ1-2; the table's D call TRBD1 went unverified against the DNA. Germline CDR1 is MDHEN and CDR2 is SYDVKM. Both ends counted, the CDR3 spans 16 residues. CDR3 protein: CASSFGSGYRNHGYTF.

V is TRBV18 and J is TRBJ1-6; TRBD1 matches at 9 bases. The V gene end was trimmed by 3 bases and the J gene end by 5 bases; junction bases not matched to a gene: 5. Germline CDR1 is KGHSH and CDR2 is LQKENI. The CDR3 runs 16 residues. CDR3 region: CASSPTGQGDNSPLHF. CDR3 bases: TGTGCCAGCTCACCGACGGGACAGGGAGATAATTCACCCCTCCACTTT.

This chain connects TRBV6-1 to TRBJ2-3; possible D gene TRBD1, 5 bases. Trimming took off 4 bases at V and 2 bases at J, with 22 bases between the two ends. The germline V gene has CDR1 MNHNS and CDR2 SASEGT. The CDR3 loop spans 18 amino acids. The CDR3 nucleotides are TGTGCCAGCAGTGTTGGGCCCCCAGGGCTAAGTCACACAGATACGCAGTATTTT. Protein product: CASSVGPPGLSHTDTQYF.